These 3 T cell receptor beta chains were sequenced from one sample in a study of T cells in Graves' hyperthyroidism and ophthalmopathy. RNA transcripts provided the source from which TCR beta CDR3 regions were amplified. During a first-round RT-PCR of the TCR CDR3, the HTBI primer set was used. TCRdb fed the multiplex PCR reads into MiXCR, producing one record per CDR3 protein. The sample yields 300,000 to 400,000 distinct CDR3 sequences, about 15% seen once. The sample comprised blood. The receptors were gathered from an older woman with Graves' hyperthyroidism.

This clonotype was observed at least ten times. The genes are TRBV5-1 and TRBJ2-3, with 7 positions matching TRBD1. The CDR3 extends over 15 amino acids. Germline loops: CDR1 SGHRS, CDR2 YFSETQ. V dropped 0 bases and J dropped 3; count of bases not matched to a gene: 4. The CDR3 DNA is TGCGCCAGCAGCTTGGAAGGCAGGGGGACAGATACGCAGTATTTT. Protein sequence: CASSLEGRGTDTQYF. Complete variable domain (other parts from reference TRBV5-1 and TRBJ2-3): KAGVTQTPRYLIKTRGQQVTLSCSPISGHRSVSWYQQTPGQGLQFLFEYFSETQRNKGNFPGRFSGRQFSNSRSEMNVSTLELGDSALYLCASSLEGRGTDTQYFGPGTRLTVL.

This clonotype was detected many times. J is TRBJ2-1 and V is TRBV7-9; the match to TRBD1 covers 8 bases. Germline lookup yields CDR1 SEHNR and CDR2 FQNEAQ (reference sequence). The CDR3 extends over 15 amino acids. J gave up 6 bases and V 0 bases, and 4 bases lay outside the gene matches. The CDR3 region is CASSLAGTGFNEQFF. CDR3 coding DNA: TGTGCCAGCAGCTTAGCCGGGACAGGTTTCAATGAGCAGTTCTTC.

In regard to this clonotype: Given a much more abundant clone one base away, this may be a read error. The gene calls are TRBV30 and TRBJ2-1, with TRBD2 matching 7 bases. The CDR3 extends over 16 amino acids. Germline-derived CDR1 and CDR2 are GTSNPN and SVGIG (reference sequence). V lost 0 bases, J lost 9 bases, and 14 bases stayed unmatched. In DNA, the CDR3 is TGTGCCTGGAGTGTAGTCACTAGCGAGAGGACGGGTGAGCAGTTCTTC. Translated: CAWSVVTSERTGEQFF.